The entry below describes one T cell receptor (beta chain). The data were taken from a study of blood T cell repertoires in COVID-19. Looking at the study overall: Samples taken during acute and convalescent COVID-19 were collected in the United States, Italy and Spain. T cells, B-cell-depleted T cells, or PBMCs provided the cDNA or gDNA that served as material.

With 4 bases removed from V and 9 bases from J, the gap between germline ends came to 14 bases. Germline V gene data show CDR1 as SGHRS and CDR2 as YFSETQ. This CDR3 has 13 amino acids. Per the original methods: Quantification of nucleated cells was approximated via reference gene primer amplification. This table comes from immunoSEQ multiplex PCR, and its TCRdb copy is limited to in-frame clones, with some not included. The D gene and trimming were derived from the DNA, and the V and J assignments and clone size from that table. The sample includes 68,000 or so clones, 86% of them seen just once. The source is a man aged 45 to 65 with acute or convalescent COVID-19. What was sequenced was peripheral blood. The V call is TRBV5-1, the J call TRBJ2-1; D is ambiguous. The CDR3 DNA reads TGCGCCAGCAGCCCGAGAAGCTTCGCTGAGCAGTTCTTC. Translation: CASSPRSFAEQFF.